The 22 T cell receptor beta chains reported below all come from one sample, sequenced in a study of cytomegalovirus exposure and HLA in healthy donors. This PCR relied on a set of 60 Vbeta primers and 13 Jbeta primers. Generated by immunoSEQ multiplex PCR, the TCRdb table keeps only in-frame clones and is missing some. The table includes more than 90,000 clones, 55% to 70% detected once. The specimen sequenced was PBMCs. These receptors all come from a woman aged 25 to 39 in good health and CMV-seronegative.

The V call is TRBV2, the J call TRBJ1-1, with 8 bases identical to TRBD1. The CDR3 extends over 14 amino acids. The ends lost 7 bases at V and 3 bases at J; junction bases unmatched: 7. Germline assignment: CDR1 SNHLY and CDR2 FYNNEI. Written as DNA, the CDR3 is TGTGCCAGCAACCGGGACAGGCGGGACACTGAAGCTTTCTTT. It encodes CASNRDRRDTEAFF.

The CDR3 DNA sequence: TGTGCCAGTAGCCAGACTAGCGGGAAGACAGATACGCAGTATTTT. Its translation: CASSQTSGKTDTQYF. The chain employs TRBV19 and TRBJ2-3, with TRBD2 matching 11 bases. The V and J ends lost 6 bases and 3 bases, in that order; junction bases with no gene match: 5. Germline loops: CDR1 LNHDA, CDR2 SQIVND (reference sequence). The CDR3 runs to 15 residues.

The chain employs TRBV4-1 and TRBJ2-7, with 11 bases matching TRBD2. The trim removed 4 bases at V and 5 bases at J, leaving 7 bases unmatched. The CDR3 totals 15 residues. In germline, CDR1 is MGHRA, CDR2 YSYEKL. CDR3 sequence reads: CASSRDSGRGDEQYF. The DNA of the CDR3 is TGCGCCAGCAGCCGAGATAGCGGGAGGGGAGACGAGCAGTACTTC.

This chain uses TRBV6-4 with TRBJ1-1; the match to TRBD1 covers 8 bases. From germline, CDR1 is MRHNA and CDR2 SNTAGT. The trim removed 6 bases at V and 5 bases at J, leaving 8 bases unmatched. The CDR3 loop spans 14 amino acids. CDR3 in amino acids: CASRPSGGRTEAFF. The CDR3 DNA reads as TGTGCCAGCAGACCTTCAGGGGGCAGGACTGAAGCTTTCTTT.

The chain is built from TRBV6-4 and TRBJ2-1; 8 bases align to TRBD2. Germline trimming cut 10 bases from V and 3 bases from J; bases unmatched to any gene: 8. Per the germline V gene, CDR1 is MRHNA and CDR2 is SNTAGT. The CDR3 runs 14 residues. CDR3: CATDGLADYNEQFF. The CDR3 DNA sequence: TGTGCCACCGACGGACTAGCAGACTACAATGAGCAGTTCTTC.

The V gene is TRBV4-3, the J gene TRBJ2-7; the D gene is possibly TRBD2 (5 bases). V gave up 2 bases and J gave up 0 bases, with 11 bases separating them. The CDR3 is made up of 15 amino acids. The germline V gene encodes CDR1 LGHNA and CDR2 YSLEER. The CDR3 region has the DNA TGCGCCAGCAGCCAAACGAGGGCCAGCTCCTACGAGCAGTACTTC. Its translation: CASSQTRASSYEQYF.

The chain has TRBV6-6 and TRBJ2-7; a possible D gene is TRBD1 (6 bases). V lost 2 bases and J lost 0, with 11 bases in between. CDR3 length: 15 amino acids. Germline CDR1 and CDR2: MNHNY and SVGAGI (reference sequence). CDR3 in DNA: TGTGCCAGCAGTTACGTGGCAGGGGCCTCCTACGAGCAGTACTTC. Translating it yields CASSYVAGASYEQYF.

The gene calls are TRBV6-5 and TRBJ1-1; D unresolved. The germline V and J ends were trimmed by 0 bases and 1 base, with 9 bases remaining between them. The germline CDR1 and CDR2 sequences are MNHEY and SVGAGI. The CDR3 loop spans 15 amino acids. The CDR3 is CASSYSHGENTEAFF. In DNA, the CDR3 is TGTGCCAGCAGTTACTCGCACGGTGAGAACACTGAAGCTTTCTTT.

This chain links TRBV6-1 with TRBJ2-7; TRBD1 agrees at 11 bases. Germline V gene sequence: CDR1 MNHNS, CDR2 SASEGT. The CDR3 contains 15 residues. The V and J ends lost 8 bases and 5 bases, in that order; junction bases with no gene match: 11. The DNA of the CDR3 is TGTGCCAGCGCGGGAAAGGGACAGGGGGGCGACGAGCAGTACTTC. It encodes CASAGKGQGGDEQYF.

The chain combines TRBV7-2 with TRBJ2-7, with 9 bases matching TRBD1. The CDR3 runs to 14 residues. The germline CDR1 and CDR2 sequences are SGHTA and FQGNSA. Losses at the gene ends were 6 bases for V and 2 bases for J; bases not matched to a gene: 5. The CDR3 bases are TGTGCCAGCAGACCGGGACAGGGCACCTACGAGCAGTACTTC. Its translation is CASRPGQGTYEQYF.

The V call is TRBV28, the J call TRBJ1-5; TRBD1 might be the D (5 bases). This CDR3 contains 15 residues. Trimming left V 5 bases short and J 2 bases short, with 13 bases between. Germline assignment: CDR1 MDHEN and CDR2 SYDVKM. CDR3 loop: CASSDQGNGNQPQHF. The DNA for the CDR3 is TGTGCCAGCAGTGACCAGGGAAACGGCAATCAGCCCCAGCATTTT.

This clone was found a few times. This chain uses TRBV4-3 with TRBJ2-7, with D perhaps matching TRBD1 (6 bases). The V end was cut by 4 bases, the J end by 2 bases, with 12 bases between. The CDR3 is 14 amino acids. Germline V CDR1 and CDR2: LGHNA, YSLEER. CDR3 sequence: CASSPGQLTYEQYF. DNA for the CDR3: TGCGCCAGCAGCCCCGGACAGCTTACCTACGAGCAGTACTTC.

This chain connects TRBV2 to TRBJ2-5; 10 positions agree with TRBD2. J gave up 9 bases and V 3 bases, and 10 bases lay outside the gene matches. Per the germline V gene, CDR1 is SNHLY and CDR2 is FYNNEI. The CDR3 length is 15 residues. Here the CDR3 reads CASSEGVAGGVPQYF. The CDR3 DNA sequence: TGTGCCAGCAGTGAGGGGGTAGCGGGAGGCGTCCCCCAGTACTTC.

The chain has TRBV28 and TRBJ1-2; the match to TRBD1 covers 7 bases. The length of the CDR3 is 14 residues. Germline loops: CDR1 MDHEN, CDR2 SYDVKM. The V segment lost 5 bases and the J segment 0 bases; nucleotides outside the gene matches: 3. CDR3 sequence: CASSPGQSNYGYTF. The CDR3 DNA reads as TGTGCCAGCAGTCCGGGACAGTCTAACTATGGCTACACCTTC.

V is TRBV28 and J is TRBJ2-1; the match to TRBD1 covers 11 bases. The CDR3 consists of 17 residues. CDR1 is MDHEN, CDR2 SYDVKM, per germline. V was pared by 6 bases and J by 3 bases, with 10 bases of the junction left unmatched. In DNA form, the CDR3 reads TGTGCCAGCAGCGCACCGGGACAGGGGGTACACTACAATGAGCAGTTCTTC. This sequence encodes CASSAPGQGVHYNEQFF.

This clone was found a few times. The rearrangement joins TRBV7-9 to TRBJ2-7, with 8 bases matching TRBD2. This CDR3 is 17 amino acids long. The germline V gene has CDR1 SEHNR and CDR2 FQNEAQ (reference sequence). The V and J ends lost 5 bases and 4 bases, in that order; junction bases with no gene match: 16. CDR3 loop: CASSTGTSSSSAYEQYF. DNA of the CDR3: TGTGCCAGCAGCACCGGGACTAGTAGTAGTTCAGCTTACGAGCAGTACTTC.

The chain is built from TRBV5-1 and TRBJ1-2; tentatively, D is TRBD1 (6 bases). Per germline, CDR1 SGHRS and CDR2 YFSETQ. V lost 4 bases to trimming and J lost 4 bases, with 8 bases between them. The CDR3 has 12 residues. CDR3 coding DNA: TGCGCCAGCAGCGTACAGGGCTATGGCTACACCTTC. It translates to CASSVQGYGYTF. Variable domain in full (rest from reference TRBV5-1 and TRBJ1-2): KAGVTQTPRYLIKTRGQQVTLSCSPISGHRSVSWYQQTPGQGLQFLFEYFSETQRNKGNFPGRFSGRQFSNSRSEMNVSTLELGDSALYLCASSVQGYGYTFGSGTRLTVV.

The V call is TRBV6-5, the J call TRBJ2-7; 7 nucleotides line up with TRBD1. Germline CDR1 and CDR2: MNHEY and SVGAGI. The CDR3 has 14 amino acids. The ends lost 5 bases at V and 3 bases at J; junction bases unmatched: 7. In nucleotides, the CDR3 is TGTGCCAGCAGTCCGTCGGGACAGATCTACGAGCAGTACTTC. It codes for CASSPSGQIYEQYF.

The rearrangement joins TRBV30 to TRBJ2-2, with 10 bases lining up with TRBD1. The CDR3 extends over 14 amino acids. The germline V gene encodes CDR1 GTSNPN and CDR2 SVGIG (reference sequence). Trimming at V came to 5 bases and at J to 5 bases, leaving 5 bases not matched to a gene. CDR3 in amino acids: CAWQGQGGTGELFF. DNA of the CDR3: TGTGCCTGGCAAGGACAGGGGGGGACCGGGGAGCTGTTTTTT. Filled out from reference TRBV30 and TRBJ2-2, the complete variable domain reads SQTIHQWPATLVQPVGSPLSLECTVEGTSNPNLYWYRQAAGRGLQLLFYSVGIGQISSEVPQNLSASRPQDRQFILSSKKLLLSDSGFYLCAWQGQGGTGELFFGEGSRLTVL.

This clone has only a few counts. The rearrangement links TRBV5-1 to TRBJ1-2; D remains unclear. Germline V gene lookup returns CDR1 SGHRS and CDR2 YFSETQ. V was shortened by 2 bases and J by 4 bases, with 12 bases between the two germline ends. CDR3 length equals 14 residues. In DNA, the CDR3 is TGCGCCAGCAGCTTCGAGGAGGTAAGCTATGGCTACACCTTC. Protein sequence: CASSFEEVSYGYTF.

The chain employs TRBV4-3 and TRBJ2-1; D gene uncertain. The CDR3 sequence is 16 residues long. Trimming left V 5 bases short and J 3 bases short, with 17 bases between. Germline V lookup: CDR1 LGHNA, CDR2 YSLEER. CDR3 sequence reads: CASSSSPSALYNEQFF. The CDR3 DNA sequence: TGCGCCAGCAGCTCCTCTCCTTCAGCGCTCTACAATGAGCAGTTCTTC.

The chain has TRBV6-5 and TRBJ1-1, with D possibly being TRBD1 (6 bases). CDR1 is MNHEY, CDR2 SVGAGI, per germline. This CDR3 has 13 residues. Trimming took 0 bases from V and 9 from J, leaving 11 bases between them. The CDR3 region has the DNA TGTGCCAGCAGTTACTCGGGGGCCCGGCAAGCTTTCTTT. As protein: CASSYSGARQAFF.